This T cell receptor beta chain appears in the sequencing data of a study of OX40 agonist ivuxolimab in advanced cancers. General study results and limits: Blood T cells, both CD4+ and CD8+, expanded clonally by week 6 at 0.1 to 3.0 mg/kg. Compared with CD4+, CD8+ T cells on average had more expanded clones.

The repertoire was sequenced with immunoSEQ multiplex PCR; TCRdb's copy has only in-frame clones and lacks some. The profile covers 60,000 to 100,000 clones, with approximately 92% appearing a single time and approximately 0.5% taken by the ten largest. With 6 bases removed from V and 4 bases from J, the gap between germline ends came to 10 bases. The CDR3 length is 13 residues. The germline V gene has CDR1 MNHEY and CDR2 SVGAGI. For this clone: Its antigen remains unidentified.

V is TRBV6-5 and J is TRBJ1-5, with D unresolved. The sample here was CD4+ or CD8+ T cells sorted from blood, taken in a trial of the OX40 agonist ivuxolimab. The TCR was taken from an adult with an advanced solid tumor such as melanoma, head and neck, liver or kidney cancer. CDR3 in amino acids: CASRRTENQPQHF. CDR3 nucleotides: TGTGCCAGCAGACGGACTGAAAATCAGCCCCAGCATTTT.